A selection of T cell receptor beta chains follows, all from one sample in a study of Ad26.COV2.S vaccination and SARS-CoV-2 variants. The repertoire was sequenced with immunoSEQ multiplex PCR; TCRdb's copy has only in-frame clones and lacks some. The table includes some 390,000 clones, roughly nine tenths detected once. The material was peripheral blood, obtained in a trial of Ad26.COV2.S vaccine versus placebo. Receptors were obtained from a person between 18 and 65 years old who received the Ad26.COV2.S COVID-19 vaccine or a placebo. CDR3s include the opening cysteine and the closing phenylalanine or tryptophan. The D gene is left open where the match is weak. Size values are once, few and many counts, or a class for expanded clones, and some rows have none.

V	D	size	J	CDR3	DNA
TRBV15	.	.	TRBJ1-3	CATSRDGLRRGTMSSGNTIYF	TGTGCCACCAGCAGAGATGGTCTGCGAAGGGGGACGATGAGCTCTGGAAACACCATATATTTT
TRBV3-1/TRBV3-2	.	.	TRBJ1-3	CASSQGTSGNTIYF	TGTGCCAGCAGCCAGGGCACCTCTGGAAACACCATATATTTT
TRBV7-9	.	.	TRBJ1-1	CASSPGWVRDTEAFF	TGTGCCAGCAGCCCCGGGTGGGTCAGGGACACTGAAGCTTTCTTT
TRBV5-1	TRBD1	few	TRBJ1-2	CASRQGPSDYGYTF	TGCGCCAGCCGACAGGGGCCTTCTGACTATGGCTACACCTTC
TRBV5-1	.	.	TRBJ1-2	CASSLGSSGVIYGYTF	TGCGCCAGCAGCTTGGGGTCTTCGGGGGTGATCTATGGCTACACCTTC
TRBV7-2	.	.	TRBJ1-2	CASSPRRRGPDGYTF	TGTGCCAGCAGCCCTCGACGACGGGGGCCTGATGGCTACACCTTC
TRBV12-5	TRBD1	.	TRBJ1-6	CASGLTGGPPGQGNSPLHF	TGTGCTAGTGGTTTGACCGGGGGCCCACCGGGACAGGGGAATTCACCCCTCCACTTT
TRBV6-5	TRBD1	.	TRBJ1-1	CASTRTGGNTEAFF	TGTGCCAGCACCCGGACAGGCGGTAACACTGAAGCTTTCTTT
TRBV5-1	.	once	TRBJ2-7	CASSFGVTSGDEQYF	TGCGCCAGCAGCTTCGGGGTAACTAGTGGCGACGAGCAGTACTTC
TRBV30	.	.	TRBJ1-1	CAWSVALRTAFF	TGTGCCTGGAGTGTTGCCCTCCGTACAGCTTTCTTT
TRBV9	.	few	TRBJ2-7	CASSTSPGSEQYF	TGTGCCAGCAGCACCTCCCCGGGTTCCGAGCAGTACTTC
TRBV19	TRBD1	.	TRBJ1-5	CASSPLGQGVSNQPQHF	TGTGCCAGTAGTCCCCTCGGACAGGGGGTAAGCAATCAGCCCCAGCATTTT
TRBV6-5	.	.	TRBJ1-2	CASSSGRGDYGYTF	TGTGCCAGCAGTTCAGGGCGGGGGGACTATGGCTACACCTTC
TRBV5-1	.	.	TRBJ1-2	CASSPDTGKAFHGYTF	TGCGCCAGCAGCCCCGACACAGGGAAGGCGTTTCATGGCTACACCTTC
TRBV19	.	.	TRBJ2-7	CASSMGVGVYEQYF	TGTGCCAGTAGTATGGGAGTTGGGGTTTACGAGCAGTACTTC
TRBV19	TRBD1	.	TRBJ2-2	CASSTGQGVDTGELFF	TGTGCCAGTAGTACCGGACAGGGTGTCGACACCGGGGAGCTGTTTTTT
TRBV10-1	.	.	TRBJ2-7	CASSEDRTILIYYEQYF	TGCGCCAGCAGTGAGGACAGAACCATCCTGATTTATTACGAGCAGTACTTC
TRBV29-1	.	.	TRBJ1-1	CSVTVNTEAFF	TGCAGCGTGACAGTGAACACTGAAGCTTTCTTT
TRBV7-8	.	.	TRBJ2-7	CASSLVLDSSYEQYF	TGTGCCAGCAGCTTAGTTCTGGACAGCTCCTACGAGCAGTACTTC
TRBV2	TRBD2	once	TRBJ2-2	CASSLHNIAGTGELFF	TGTGCCAGCAGTTTACATAATATAGCGGGCACCGGGGAGCTGTTTTTT
TRBV5-3	.	.	TRBJ1-1	CARSLTSLAGWFTEAFF	TGTGCCAGAAGCTTAACTTCCCTGGCCGGATGGTTCACTGAAGCTTTCTTT
TRBV5-1	.	.	TRBJ2-2	CASSSTGGGDTGELFF	TGCGCCAGCAGCTCTACTGGGGGTGGGGACACCGGGGAGCTGTTTTTT
TRBV11-2	.	.	TRBJ1-2	CASSLGQNANYGYTF	TGTGCCAGCAGCTTAGGGCAGAACGCTAACTATGGCTACACCTTC
TRBV4-1	.	.	TRBJ1-2	CASSQDSSLISGYTF	TGCGCCAGCAGCCAAGACAGTTCTTTAATTTCCGGCTACACCTTC
TRBV6-5	TRBD1	.	TRBJ2-2	CASNRGRFTGELFF	TGTGCCAGCAACAGGGGTCGTTTCACCGGGGAGCTGTTTTTT
TRBV25-1	.	.	TRBJ1-4	CASSEYAVPATNEKLFF	TGTGCCAGCAGTGAATATGCGGTCCCCGCAACTAATGAAAAACTGTTTTTT
TRBV3-1/TRBV3-2	.	many	TRBJ1-1	CASSQVGGRVLEAFF	TGTGCCAGCAGCCAAGTGGGGGGCAGGGTTTTAGAAGCTTTCTTT
TRBV7-2	.	.	TRBJ2-3	CASSSVGAGVSDTQYF	TGTGCCAGCAGCTCAGTCGGGGCAGGGGTGTCAGATACGCAGTATTTT